This T cell receptor (beta chain) comes out of a study of shared T cell receptors in the human thymus. Libraries were prepared by immunoSEQ multiplex PCR; TCRdb keeps only in-frame clonotypes and omits some of them. In the table there are hundreds of thousands of clones, more than 70% of which are singletons. The germline CDR1 and CDR2 sequences are SNHLY and FYNNEI. The CDR3 has 14 amino acids. Trimming cost V 3 bases and J 5 bases, with 13 bases left between them. The same sample was also used in a study of human thymus T cells. That report notes: Thymic material originated from resections removed in the course of corrective heart surgery.

The sample was thymocytes. The clonotype was recovered from a boy under two years old with a congenital heart defect. The gene calls are TRBV2 and TRBJ1-1; D is uncertain. The DNA of the CDR3 is TGTGCCAGCAGTGACTTGCGGAGGGAGACTGAAGCTTTCTTT. This codes for CASSDLRRETEAFF.